The 17 T cell receptor beta chains listed next were all sequenced from one sample in a study of PD-1 blockade in mismatch repair-deficient tumors. Method: immunoSEQ multiplex PCR; TCRdb's copy keeps in-frame clones and lacks some. The data show about 110,000 clones, over 60% seen once. The sequencing used peripheral blood, collected about 13 months after starting pembrolizumab. The receptors were sampled from an adult with mismatch repair-deficient cancer.

This clone was seen a handful of times. The chain has TRBV9 and TRBJ1-2; D is ambiguous. The CDR3 consists of 14 residues. CDR1 is SGDLS, CDR2 YYNGEE, per germline. V lost 0 bases and J 5 bases, leaving 11 bases between the germline ends. The CDR3 spells CASSVVGGPYGYTF. The CDR3 region has the DNA TGTGCCAGCAGCGTAGTGGGAGGGCCGTATGGCTACACCTTC. Combining the CDR3 with reference TRBV9 and TRBJ1-2 gives the whole variable domain DSGVTQTPKHLITATGQRVTLRCSPRSGDLSVYWYQQSLDQGLQFLIQYYNGEERAKGNILERFSAQQFPDLHSELNLSSLELGDSALYFCASSVVGGPYGYTFGSGTRLTVV.

The chain employs TRBV15 and TRBJ1-3; TRBD1 aligns across 7 bases. The CDR3 extends over 13 amino acids. V lost 6 bases, J lost 4 bases, and 3 bases stayed unmatched. The germline gives CDR1 LNHNV, CDR2 YYDKDF (reference sequence). The CDR3 sequence is CATSQGVGNTIYF. The CDR3 bases are TGTGCCACCAGTCAGGGGGTCGGAAACACCATATATTTT.

This chain uses TRBV7-2 with TRBJ2-1; weak D call: TRBD2 (5 bases). The CDR3 runs 13 residues. CDR1 and CDR2 (germline): SGHTA, FQGNSA. Trimming left V 5 bases short and J 6 bases short, with 11 bases between. The CDR3 DNA follows: TGTGCCAGCAGCCCCTCACTAGTCAATGAGCAGTTCTTC. This gives the protein CASSPSLVNEQFF.

This sequence joins TRBV9 and TRBJ2-7; the match to TRBD2 covers 8 bases. Trimming took 0 bases from V and 3 from J; bases not matched to a gene: 5. Germline loops: CDR1 SGDLS, CDR2 YYNGEE. This CDR3 has 15 residues. CDR3: CASSVATSEVYEQYF. Here the CDR3 DNA reads TGTGCCAGCAGCGTAGCGACTAGCGAAGTCTACGAGCAGTACTTC. The variable domain in full, completed from reference TRBV9 and TRBJ2-7, reads DSGVTQTPKHLITATGQRVTLRCSPRSGDLSVYWYQQSLDQGLQFLIQYYNGEERAKGNILERFSAQQFPDLHSELNLSSLELGDSALYFCASSVATSEVYEQYFGPGTRLTVT.

This clone was observed once. This sequence joins TRBV7-9 and TRBJ2-1, with 7 bases lining up with TRBD2. The CDR3 consists of 19 residues. Germline V CDR1 and CDR2: SEHNR, FQNEAQ (reference sequence). J lost 1 base, V lost 2 bases, and 14 bases had no gene match. The CDR3 spells CASSLWSFGREWSYNEQFF. In DNA form, the CDR3 reads TGTGCCAGCAGCTTATGGTCTTTTGGGCGGGAGTGGTCCTACAATGAGCAGTTCTTC.

V usage is TRBV9 and J usage is TRBJ2-1; TRBD2 matches 10 bases. From germline, CDR1 is SGDLS and CDR2 YYNGEE. There are 16 residues in the CDR3. The trim removed 0 bases at V and 6 bases at J, leaving 6 bases unmatched. CDR3 region: CASSVARTSGGNEQFF. For the CDR3, the DNA is TGTGCCAGCAGCGTAGCGAGGACTAGCGGAGGCAATGAGCAGTTCTTC.

This clone was seen only once. The chain is built from TRBV6-6 and TRBJ1-5; TRBD1 matches at 7 bases. V lost 6 bases, J lost 5 bases, and 7 bases stayed unmatched. The length of the CDR3 is 14 residues. Germline V gene sequence: CDR1 MNHNY, CDR2 SVGAGI (reference sequence). CDR3 protein: CASSSGQVDQPQHF. CDR3 in DNA: TGTGCCAGCAGCTCCGGACAGGTCGATCAGCCCCAGCATTTT.

The chain uses TRBV28 and TRBJ1-2; 7 bases are a match to TRBD1. Germline V gene data show CDR1 as MDHEN and CDR2 as SYDVKM. This CDR3 spans 12 amino acids. The junction had 7 bases not matched to a gene; V was cut back by 7 bases and J by 8 bases. The DNA of the CDR3 is TGTGCCAGCACCGGGACAGTTAGGGGCTACACCTTC. Amino acids: CASTGTVRGYTF.

The rearrangement joins TRBV4-1 to TRBJ2-7; 7 nucleotides align to TRBD2. The CDR3 extends over 15 amino acids. V was pared by 0 bases and J by 3 bases, with 5 bases of the junction left unmatched. Germline V gene lookup returns CDR1 MGHRA and CDR2 YSYEKL. The CDR3 here is CASSQDAGTIYEQYF. CDR3 sequence (DNA): TGCGCCAGCAGCCAAGATGCCGGGACTATCTACGAGCAGTACTTC.

This chain uses TRBV7-3 with TRBJ2-6; D is unclear. Trimming cost V 3 bases and J 0 bases, with 9 bases left between them. The CDR3 runs to 16 residues. The V gene's germline CDR1 is SGHTA and CDR2 FQGTGA. The CDR3 is CASSFRPTSGANVLTF. Written as DNA, the CDR3 is TGTGCCAGCAGCTTCAGACCCACCTCTGGGGCCAACGTCCTGACTTTC.

In its sample, this clone was seen many times. An end of the junction differs from the germline gene, which may be a read error. The rearrangement links TRBV5-1 to TRBJ2-7; 8 positions match TRBD1. Germline assignment: CDR1 SGHRS and CDR2 YFSETQ. The CDR3 contains 13 residues. The CDR3 region is CASSGNSRDRFDF. CDR3 DNA sequence: TGCGCCAGCAGCGGAAACTCGAGGGACAGGTTTGACTTC.

V gene TRBV5-1 combines with J gene TRBJ1-1; D is undetermined. Deletions cut 0 bases from V and 11 bases from J, with 11 bases between. The CDR3 is 12 residues long. The V gene's germline CDR1 is SGHRS and CDR2 YFSETQ. The CDR3: CASSLESQDAFF. CDR3 bases: TGCGCCAGCAGCTTGGAGTCTCAAGATGCTTTCTTT.

The chain joins TRBV7-3 to TRBJ2-2; 8 bases agree with TRBD1. The CDR3 runs to 15 residues. Germline V gene sequence: CDR1 SGHTA, CDR2 FQGTGA. After removal of 4 bases from V and 4 bases from J, the junction contained 5 bases not matched to a gene. The CDR3, as DNA: TGTGCCAGCAGCTCCCAGGGGGCCGGCACCGGGGAGCTGTTTTTT. Amino acid sequence: CASSSQGAGTGELFF.

The rearrangement joins TRBV9 to TRBJ2-1; D is undetermined. V lost 4 bases, J lost 8 bases, and 7 bases lay in between. This CDR3 is built from 11 residues. CDR1 is SGDLS and CDR2 is YYNGEE in the germline V gene. The CDR3 DNA sequence: TGTGCCAGCAGCACCGATGATGAGCAGTTCTTC. Translation: CASSTDDEQFF.

The rearrangement links TRBV28 to TRBJ2-2, with unresolved D. Germline CDR1 MDHEN, CDR2 SYDVKM. Trimming removed 3 bases at V and 10 bases at J, with 6 bases between. This CDR3 has 11 residues. CDR3: CASSFGPELFF. CDR3 DNA sequence: TGTGCCAGCAGTTTTGGTCCGGAGCTGTTTTTT.

This clone was picked up one time. This chain uses TRBV7-2 with TRBJ2-3, with 7 nucleotides matching TRBD1. Unmatched junction bases numbered 5, after V lost 5 bases and J lost 3 bases. Germline V gene data show CDR1 as SGHTA and CDR2 as FQGNSA. The CDR3 extends over 14 amino acids. The CDR3 DNA reads TGTGCCAGCAGCCCGGACAGGACGACAGATACGCAGTATTTT. Translated: CASSPDRTTDTQYF. Drawing the rest from reference TRBV7-2 and TRBJ2-3, the complete variable domain is GAGVSQSPSNKVTEKGKDVELRCDPISGHTALYWYRQSLGQGLEFLIYFQGNSAPDKSGLPSDRFSAERTGGSVSTLTIQRTQQEDSAVYLCASSPDRTTDTQYFGPGTRLTVL.

The DNA for the CDR3 is TGTGCCAGCAACCTCGGACAGGGGGCAGAGACCCAGTACTTC. Translated, it gives CASNLGQGAETQYF. The chain carries TRBV5-5 and TRBJ2-5, with 11 nucleotides matching TRBD1. Germline CDR1 reads SGHKS; CDR2 reads YYEKEE (reference sequence). V was clipped by 6 bases and J by 4 bases; unmatched bases: 5. The CDR3 has 14 residues.